A selection of T cell receptor beta chains follows, all from one sample in a study of CD8 T cells in ankylosing spondylitis. MiXCR, applied by TCRdb to the 5' RACE reads, yields one record per CDR3 protein. This sample yields 200,000 to 250,000 distinct CDR3 sequences, of which roughly 26% are seen a single time; 5% to 8% belongs to the top ten. Source material: blood, either unsorted or a sorted T cell fraction (not recorded which). The receptor source for this set is a male donor with ankylosing spondylitis or in good health (not recorded which). The CDR3 runs from the conserved cysteine through the conserved F or W. Fields, in order: V gene, J gene, D gene, clone size, CDR3 protein, CDR3 DNA. A D gene is named only where the DNA matches it firmly. Some rows mark clone size as missing; the rest say once, few, many or name a class of expanded clone.

TRBV4-3	TRBJ2-1	TRBD2	once	CASSQGTSGRADNEQFF	TGCGCCAGCAGCCAAGGGACTAGCGGGAGGGCCGACAATGAGCAGTTCTTC
TRBV20-1	TRBJ2-7	.	.	CSARPDSGYEQYF	TGCAGTGCTAGGCCCGATTCGGGCTACGAGCAGTACTTC
TRBV12-3/TRBV12-4	TRBJ2-1	TRBD2	.	CASSLGLAAYNEQFF	TGTGCCAGCAGTCTCGGACTAGCGGCGTACAATGAGCAGTTCTTC
TRBV3-1	TRBJ2-1	.	few	CASSQYRSSYNEQFF	TGTGCCAGCAGCCAATACCGGAGCTCCTACAATGAGCAGTTCTTC
TRBV15	TRBJ1-5	TRBD1	.	CATSTRQGPNQPQHF	TGTGCCACCAGCACCAGACAGGGTCCAAATCAGCCCCAGCATTTT
TRBV12-3/TRBV12-4	TRBJ1-6	TRBD1	many	CASRSTGGLNSPLHF	TGTGCCAGCAGATCCACAGGGGGGCTTAATTCACCCCTCCACTTT
TRBV6-5	TRBJ2-1	TRBD2	many	CASSSRLAGESSEQFF	TGTGCCAGCAGTTCCCGCTTAGCGGGAGAGAGTTCTGAGCAGTTCTTC
TRBV20-1	TRBJ2-3	TRBD2	.	CSASASGGTDTQYF	TGCAGTGCTAGCGCTAGCGGGGGCACAGATACGCAGTATTTT
TRBV12-3/TRBV12-4	TRBJ2-3	.	few	CASRKTAVSTDTQYF	TGTGCCAGCAGAAAGACAGCGGTAAGCACAGATACGCAGTATTTT
TRBV5-1	TRBJ2-3	TRBD1	many	CASSETGTAKAADTQYF	TGCGCCAGCAGCGAAACCGGGACAGCCAAGGCGGCAGATACGCAGTATTTT
TRBV20-1	TRBJ2-1	TRBD2	.	CSANGGRSPYNEQFF	TGCAGTGCTAATGGCGGGAGGTCCCCCTACAATGAGCAGTTCTTC
TRBV7-3	TRBJ1-2	.	.	CAISSPGSSYPF	TGTGCCATCAGCTCACCGGGGAGCAGCTACCCCTTC
TRBV20-1	TRBJ1-6	.	.	CSASPKDLAPLHF	TGCAGTGCTAGTCCGAAGGATCTGGCACCCCTCCACTTT
TRBV29-1	TRBJ2-5	.	.	CSVEGQWGETQYF	TGCAGCGTTGAAGGACAGTGGGGGGAGACCCAGTACTTC
TRBV5-1	TRBJ2-3	.	many	CASSRGGLTDTQYF	TGCGCCAGCAGCCGAGGCGGACTCACAGATACGCAGTATTTT
TRBV3-1	TRBJ1-3	.	many	CASSPRGGALSGNTIYF	TGTGCCAGCAGCCCGCGGGGGGGAGCCCTCTCTGGAAACACCATATATTTT
TRBV30	TRBJ2-1	TRBD1	.	CARDRVRTGISNEQFF	TGTGCCCGTGATCGGGTTAGGACAGGGATCAGCAATGAGCAGTTCTTC